These T cell receptor beta chains were read from a single sample in a study of CD8 T cells in Susac syndrome. Using its own MiXCR run on the immunoSEQ multiplex PCR reads, TCRdb lists one record per CDR3 protein. This table holds some 200,000 distinct CDR3 sequences, 90% to 95% found once. The sequenced material came from CD4+ T cells from PBMCs. These receptor sequences come from a human donor with multiple sclerosis. Each CDR3 is given with its conserved first and last residue. Each record gives: V gene, CDR3 length, J gene, D gene, clone size, CDR3 protein, CDR3 DNA. A D gene is named only where the DNA matches it firmly. The size of a clone is reported for some rows only, either as once, few or many, or as a class for expanded clones.

V: TRBV9
length: 15
J: TRBJ2-1
D: TRBD2
size: .
CDR3: CASSAIAGATNEQFF
DNA: TGTGCCAGCAGCGCGATAGCGGGAGCCACCAATGAGCAGTTCTTC

V: TRBV29-1
length: 14
J: TRBJ2-3
D: TRBD1
size: once
CDR3: CSVHDRVRTDTQYF
DNA: TGCAGCGTCCACGACAGGGTTCGCACAGATACGCAGTATTTT

V: TRBV15
length: 13
J: TRBJ1-2
D: .
size: .
CDR3: CATSTVTDQSYTF
DNA: TGTGCCACCAGCACCGTCACCGACCAGAGCTACACCTTC

V: TRBV7-2
length: 13
J: TRBJ1-5
D: .
size: .
CDR3: CASSLVANQPQHF
DNA: TGTGCCAGCAGCTTGGTAGCTAATCAGCCCCAGCATTTT

V: TRBV29-1
length: 12
J: TRBJ2-6
D: .
size: .
CDR3: CSAVGWANVLTF
DNA: TGCAGCGCAGTGGGGTGGGCCAACGTCCTGACTTTC

V: TRBV29-1
length: 14
J: TRBJ2-7
D: TRBD1
size: once
CDR3: CSVAPGQGVDEQYF
DNA: TGCAGCGTCGCGCCGGGACAGGGAGTGGACGAGCAGTACTTC

V: TRBV12-3/TRBV12-4
length: 14
J: TRBJ2-7
D: .
size: .
CDR3: CASSATEHSYEQYF
DNA: TGTGCCAGCAGCGCGACCGAGCACTCCTACGAGCAGTACTTC

V: TRBV29-1
length: 17
J: TRBJ2-2
D: .
size: .
CDR3: CSVEDGEKGPSTGELFF
DNA: TGCAGCGTTGAAGATGGAGAGAAGGGACCGTCCACCGGGGAGCTGTTTTTT

V: TRBV27
length: 16
J: TRBJ1-3
D: TRBD1
size: .
CDR3: CASSSGQVGSGNTIYF
DNA: TGTGCCAGCAGTTCGGGACAGGTCGGCTCTGGAAACACCATATATTTT

V: TRBV6-1
length: 15
J: TRBJ2-3
D: .
size: .
CDR3: CASSQDRGGTDTQYF
DNA: TGTGCCAGCAGCCAGGACCGCGGGGGCACAGATACGCAGTATTTT

V: TRBV2
length: 14
J: TRBJ2-5
D: .
size: .
CDR3: CASSVRDFEETQYF
DNA: TGTGCCAGCAGTGTAAGGGACTTCGAAGAGACCCAGTACTTC

V: TRBV20-1
length: 14
J: TRBJ2-1
D: TRBD1
size: .
CDR3: CSAARQGAGNEQFF
DNA: TGCAGTGCTGCCCGACAGGGGGCCGGCAATGAGCAGTTCTTC

V: TRBV12-3/TRBV12-4
length: 14
J: TRBJ1-1
D: .
size: once
CDR3: CASSLNRGRTEAFF
DNA: TGTGCCAGCAGTTTAAATCGGGGGCGGACTGAAGCTTTCTTT

V: TRBV29-1
length: 10
J: TRBJ1-2
D: .
size: .
CDR3: CSVDIGGYTF
DNA: TGCAGCGTGGATATCGGTGGCTACACCTTC